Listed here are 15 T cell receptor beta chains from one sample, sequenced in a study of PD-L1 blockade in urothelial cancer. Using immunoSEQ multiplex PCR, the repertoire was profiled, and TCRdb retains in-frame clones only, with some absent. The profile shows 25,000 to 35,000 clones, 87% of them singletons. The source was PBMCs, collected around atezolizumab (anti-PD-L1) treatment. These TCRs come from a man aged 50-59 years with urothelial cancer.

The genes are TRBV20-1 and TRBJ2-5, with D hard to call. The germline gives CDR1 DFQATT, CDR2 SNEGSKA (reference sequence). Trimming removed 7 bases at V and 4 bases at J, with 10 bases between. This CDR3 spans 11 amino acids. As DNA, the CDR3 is TGCAGTGGGCTGTCTCGAGAGACCCAGTACTTC. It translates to CSGLSRETQYF.

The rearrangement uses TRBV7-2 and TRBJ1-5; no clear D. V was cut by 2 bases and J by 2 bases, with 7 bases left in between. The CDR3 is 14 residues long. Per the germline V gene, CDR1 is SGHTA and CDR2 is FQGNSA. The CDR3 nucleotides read TGTGCCAGCAGCTTAACCCCGGGCAATCAGCCCCAGCATTTT. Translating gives CASSLTPGNQPQHF.

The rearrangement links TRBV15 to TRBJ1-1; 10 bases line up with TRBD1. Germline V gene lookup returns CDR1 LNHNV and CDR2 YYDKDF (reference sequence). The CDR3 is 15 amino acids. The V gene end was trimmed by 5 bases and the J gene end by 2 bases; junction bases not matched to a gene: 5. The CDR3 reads CATSGRDRGNTEAFF. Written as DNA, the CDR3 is TGTGCCACCAGCGGCCGGGACAGGGGCAACACTGAAGCTTTCTTT.

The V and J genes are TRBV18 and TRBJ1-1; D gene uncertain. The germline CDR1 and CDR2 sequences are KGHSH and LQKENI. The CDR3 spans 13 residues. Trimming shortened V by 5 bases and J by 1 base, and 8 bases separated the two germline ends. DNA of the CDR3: TGTGCCAGCTCAAAGTCAGAGAACACTGAAGCTTTCTTT. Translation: CASSKSENTEAFF.

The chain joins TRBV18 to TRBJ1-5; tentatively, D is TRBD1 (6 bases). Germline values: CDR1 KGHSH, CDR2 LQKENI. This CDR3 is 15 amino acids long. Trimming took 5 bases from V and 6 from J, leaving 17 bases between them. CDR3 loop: CASSSEQGRVQPQHF. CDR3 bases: TGTGCCAGCTCATCCGAACAGGGTAGAGTTCAGCCCCAGCATTTT.

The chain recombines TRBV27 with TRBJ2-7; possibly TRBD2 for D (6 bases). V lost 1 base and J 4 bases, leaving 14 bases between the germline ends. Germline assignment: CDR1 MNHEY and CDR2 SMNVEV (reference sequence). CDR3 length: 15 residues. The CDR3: CASSLWSGGGYEQYF. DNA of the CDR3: TGTGCCAGCAGTTTATGGTCCGGGGGTGGGTACGAGCAGTACTTC.

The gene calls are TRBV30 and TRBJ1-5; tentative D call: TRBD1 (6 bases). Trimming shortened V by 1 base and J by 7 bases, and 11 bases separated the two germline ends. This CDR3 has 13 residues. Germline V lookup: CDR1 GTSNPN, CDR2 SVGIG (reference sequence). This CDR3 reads CAWSARGQQPQHF. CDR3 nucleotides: TGTGCCTGGAGTGCCAGGGGCCAGCAGCCCCAGCATTTT.

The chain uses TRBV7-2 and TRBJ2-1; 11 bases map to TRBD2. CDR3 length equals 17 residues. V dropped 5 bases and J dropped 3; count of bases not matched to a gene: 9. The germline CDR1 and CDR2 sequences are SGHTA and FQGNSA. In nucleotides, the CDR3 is TGTGCCAGCAGCAACTCGCTAGCGGGGGGCTACTACAATGAGCAGTTCTTC. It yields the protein CASSNSLAGGYYNEQFF.

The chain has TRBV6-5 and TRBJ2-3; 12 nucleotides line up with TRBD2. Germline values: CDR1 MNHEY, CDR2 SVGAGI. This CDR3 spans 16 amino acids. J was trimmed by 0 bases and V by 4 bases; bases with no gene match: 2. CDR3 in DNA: TGTGCCAGCAGTTTCGGACTAGCGGGGAGCACAGATACGCAGTATTTT. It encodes CASSFGLAGSTDTQYF.

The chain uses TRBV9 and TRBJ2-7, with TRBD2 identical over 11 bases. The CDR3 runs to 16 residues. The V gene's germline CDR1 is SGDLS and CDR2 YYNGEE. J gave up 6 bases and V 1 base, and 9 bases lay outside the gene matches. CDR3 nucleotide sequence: TGTGCCAGCAGCGTAAGGGCTAGCGGGGGGCAGATCGAGCAGTACTTC. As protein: CASSVRASGGQIEQYF.

CDR3 nucleotides: TGTGCCAGCAGCGTCAGCGGGAGCCTTCAAGAGACCCAGTACTTC. Translated, it gives CASSVSGSLQETQYF. V is TRBV9 and J is TRBJ2-5; TRBD2 matches 8 bases. The CDR3 has 15 residues. Germline V CDR1 and CDR2: SGDLS, YYNGEE. After removal of 2 bases from V and 2 bases from J, the junction contained 5 bases not matched to a gene.

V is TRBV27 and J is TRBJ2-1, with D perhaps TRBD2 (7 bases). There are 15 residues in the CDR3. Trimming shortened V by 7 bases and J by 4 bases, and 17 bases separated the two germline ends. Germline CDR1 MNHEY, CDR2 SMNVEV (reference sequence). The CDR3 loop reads CASTRGGGPYNEQFF. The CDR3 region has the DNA TGTGCCAGCACTCGAGGGGGAGGGCCGTACAATGAGCAGTTCTTC.

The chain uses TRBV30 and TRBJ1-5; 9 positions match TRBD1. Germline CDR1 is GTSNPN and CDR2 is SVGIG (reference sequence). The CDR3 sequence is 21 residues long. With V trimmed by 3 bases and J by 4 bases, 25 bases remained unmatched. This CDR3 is CAWRGTGHYGTLTKKNQPQHF. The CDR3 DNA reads TGTGCCTGGAGAGGGACAGGGCACTACGGGACTCTTACGAAGAAAAATCAGCCCCAGCATTTT.

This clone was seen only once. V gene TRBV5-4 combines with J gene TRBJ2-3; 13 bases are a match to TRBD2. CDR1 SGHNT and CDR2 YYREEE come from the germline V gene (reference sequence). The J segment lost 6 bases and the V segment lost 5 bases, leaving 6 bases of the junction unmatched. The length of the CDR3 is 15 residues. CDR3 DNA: TGTGCCAGCAGGAAACTAGCGGGGGGGCCCGATACGCAGTATTTT. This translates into CASRKLAGGPDTQYF.

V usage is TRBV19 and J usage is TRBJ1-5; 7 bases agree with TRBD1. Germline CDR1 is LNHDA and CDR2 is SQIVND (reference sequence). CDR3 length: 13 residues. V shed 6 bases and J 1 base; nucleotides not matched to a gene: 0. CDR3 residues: CASRGQSNQPQHF. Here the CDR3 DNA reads TGTGCCAGTAGGGGACAGAGCAATCAGCCCCAGCATTTT.